This TCR beta chain was sequenced during a study of blood T cell repertoires in COVID-19. The germline V and J ends were trimmed by 2 bases and 2 bases, with 15 bases remaining between them. Germline V lookup: CDR1 SGHDT, CDR2 YYEEEE. The CDR3 loop spans 16 amino acids. TCRdb's copy holds only in-frame clones and misses some; the assay was immunoSEQ multiplex PCR. The data show 150,000 to 200,000 clones, over 80% seen once. The source is a woman aged 55-75 years who had recovered from COVID-19. The rearrangement links TRBV5-6 to TRBJ2-3, with D hard to call. Sequencing was done on a sample of PBMCs or T cells enriched from blood (not recorded which). CDR3 sequence reads: CASSFRVAAYTDTQYF. As DNA, the CDR3 is TGTGCCAGCAGCTTTCGAGTTGCGGCCTACACAGATACGCAGTATTTT.